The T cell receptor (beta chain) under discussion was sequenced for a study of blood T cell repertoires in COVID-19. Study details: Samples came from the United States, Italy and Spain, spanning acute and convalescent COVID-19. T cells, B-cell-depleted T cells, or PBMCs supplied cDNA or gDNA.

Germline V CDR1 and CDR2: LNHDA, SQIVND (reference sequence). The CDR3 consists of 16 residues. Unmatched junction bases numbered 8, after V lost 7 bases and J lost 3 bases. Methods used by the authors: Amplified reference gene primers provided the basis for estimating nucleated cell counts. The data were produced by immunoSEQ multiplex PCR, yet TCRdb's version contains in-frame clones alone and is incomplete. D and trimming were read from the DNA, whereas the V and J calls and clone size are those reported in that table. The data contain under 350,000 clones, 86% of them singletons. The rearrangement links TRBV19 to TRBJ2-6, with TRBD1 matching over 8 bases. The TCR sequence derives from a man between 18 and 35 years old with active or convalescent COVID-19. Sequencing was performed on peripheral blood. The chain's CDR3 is CASTAGGTRGANVLTF. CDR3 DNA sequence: TGTGCCAGTACCGCAGGGGGCACGCGTGGGGCCAACGTCCTGACTTTC.